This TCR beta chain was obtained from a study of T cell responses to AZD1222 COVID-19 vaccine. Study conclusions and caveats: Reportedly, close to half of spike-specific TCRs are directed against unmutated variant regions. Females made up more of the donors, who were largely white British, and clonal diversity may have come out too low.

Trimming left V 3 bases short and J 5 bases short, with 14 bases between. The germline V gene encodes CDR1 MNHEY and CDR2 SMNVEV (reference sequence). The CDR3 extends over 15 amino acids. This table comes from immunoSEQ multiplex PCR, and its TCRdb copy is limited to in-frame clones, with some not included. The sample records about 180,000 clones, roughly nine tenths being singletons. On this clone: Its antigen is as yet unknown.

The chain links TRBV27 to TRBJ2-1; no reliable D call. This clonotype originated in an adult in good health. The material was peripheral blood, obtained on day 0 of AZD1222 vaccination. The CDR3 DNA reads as TGTGCCAGCAGTTTTTACCCCGCCGGCAACAATGAGCAGTTCTTC. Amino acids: CASSFYPAGNNEQFF.